These 14 T cell receptor beta chains share one sample of origin, sequenced in a study of T cell clonality in common variable immunodeficiency. Assay: immunoSEQ multiplex PCR; the TCRdb copy retains only in-frame clones and omits some. This sample comprises 50,000 to 60,000 clones, none seen once only. The sequenced sample was peripheral blood mononuclear cells. The receptor source for this set is a person aged 18-69 years in good health.

This clone appeared many times. The read halts 3 residues ahead of the CDR3 end, with the missing end drawn from the germline J gene. The chain combines TRBV5-4 with TRBJ2-1, with 11 nucleotides matching TRBD2. The CDR3 loop spans 15 amino acids. CDR1 is SGHNT and CDR2 is YYREEE in the germline V gene (reference sequence). V was pared by 2 bases and J by 5 bases, with 3 bases of the junction left unmatched. The CDR3 loop reads CASSFSGGAHNEQFF. The DNA read from the CDR3 is TGTGCCAGCAGCTTTAGCGGGGGGGCCCACAATGAG.

A note on this clone: The CDR3 end falls 3 residues outside the read, so it is completed with the germline J gene. The V call is TRBV7-6, the J call TRBJ1-2; 12 bases are shared with TRBD1. Germline-derived CDR1 and CDR2 are SGHVS and FNYEAQ. CDR3 size: 17 residues. J was trimmed by 7 bases and V by 5 bases; bases with no gene match: 14. The CDR3 spells CASSEGDRGLGGFGYTF. The CDR3 bases that were read are TGTGCCAGCAGCGAGGGGGACAGGGGGCTAGGGGGATTTGGC. The complete variable domain, with remaining parts taken from reference TRBV7-6 and TRBJ1-2, reads GAGVSQSPRYKVTKRGQDVALRCDPISGHVSLYWYRQALGQGPEFLTYFNYEAQQDKSGLPNDRFSAERPEGSISTLTIQRTEQRDSAMYRCASSEGDRGLGGFGYTFGSGTRLTVV.

This clone was seen repeatedly, ten times or more. Read data end 3 residues before the CDR3 end; the end is taken from the germline J gene. V is TRBV7-2 and J is TRBJ1-2, with 7 bases lining up with TRBD1. V was clipped by 5 bases and J by 4 bases; unmatched bases: 10. Germline CDR1 reads SGHTA; CDR2 reads FQGNSA. The CDR3 has 15 residues. The CDR3 loop reads CASSPQTGLPYGYTF. The CDR3 DNA, read in part, is TGTGCCAGCAGCCCTCAGACAGGGCTTCCCTATGGC.

Points on this clone: The DNA ends 3 residues before the CDR3 does, and the rest of the CDR3 is filled in from the germline J gene. The V and J genes are TRBV10-2 and TRBJ2-7, with 9 positions matching TRBD1. The CDR3 has 13 amino acids. Germline V gene data show CDR1 as WSHSY and CDR2 as SAAADI. The junction had 5 bases not matched to a gene; V was cut back by 5 bases and J by 6 bases. The CDR3 protein is CASSTGQGFEQYF. CDR3 bases read: TGCGCCAGCAGTACGGGACAGGGTTTCGAG.

There are many counts of this clone. The CDR3 goes on 3 residues after the read ends, and that part is filled in from the germline J gene. This chain joins TRBV5-6 and TRBJ1-2; no definite D call. CDR1 and CDR2 from the germline V gene are SGHDT and YYEEEE. This CDR3 is 14 amino acids long. The CDR3: CASSLRWAEGGYTF. The CDR3 DNA, read in part, is TGTGCCAGCAGCTTGAGGTGGGCAGAAGGAGGC.

This clone occurred many times. Read coverage stops 3 residues before the CDR3 terminus; the germline J gene supplies the remainder. The chain combines TRBV30 with TRBJ1-5; 7 bases align to TRBD1. The CDR3 consists of 16 residues. Germline-derived CDR1 and CDR2 are GTSNPN and SVGIG (reference sequence). J lost 5 bases, V lost 2 bases, and 12 bases had no gene match. The CDR3 sequence is CAWSTTADRTYQPQHF. CDR3 bases read: TGTGCCTGGAGTACGACCGCGGACAGGACATATCAGCCC.

In its sample, this clone was seen many times. The CDR3 is cut off 3 residues early in the read; its end comes from the germline J gene. The chain links TRBV6-1 to TRBJ1-5; D call uncertain. V lost 4 bases, J lost 3 bases, and 13 bases lay in between. Germline V CDR1 and CDR2: MNHNS, SASEGT. The CDR3 is 15 amino acids. CDR3 DNA (partial): TGTGCCAGCAGTGTTAACGCGGGTCCCAATCAGCCC. It codes for CASSVNAGPNQP. The whole CDR3 region reads CASSVNAGPNQPQHF.

Only a few counts were recorded for this clone. Relative to the germline gene, one junction end is altered; a read error may explain this. The read terminates 3 residues ahead of where the CDR3 ends, so the germline J gene completes it. J is TRBJ2-1 and V is TRBV7-9; D not certain. Germline loops: CDR1 SEHNR, CDR2 FQNEAQ (reference sequence). The CDR3 covers 14 residues. CDR3 DNA (partial): TGTACCAGCGAGCGAGAGCAGTTAGTAAATGAG. This sequence encodes CTSEREQLVNE. The CDR3 reads in full as CTSEREQLVNEQFF.

This clone was seen at least ten times. The read ends 3 residues shy of where the CDR3 ends; the end is completed using the germline J gene. This chain uses TRBV7-3 with TRBJ2-2; TRBD1 matches at 7 bases. The CDR3 covers 15 residues. V shed 2 bases, J shed 7 bases, and the junction held 7 bases outside the gene matches. From germline, CDR1 is SGHTA and CDR2 FQGTGA. The DNA read from the CDR3 is TGTGCCAGCAGCTTAGTCCCACAGGGGATCGGGGAG. Translation gives CASSLVPQGIGE. The CDR3, in full, reads CASSLVPQGIGELFF.

This clone appeared many times. Sequencing ends 3 residues short of the CDR3 end; the germline J gene provides the rest. The chain has TRBV30 and TRBJ1-5; maybe TRBD1 (5 bases). Germline values: CDR1 GTSNPN, CDR2 SVGIG (reference sequence). This CDR3 is built from 13 residues. The V gene lost 3 bases and the J gene lost 7 bases, with 13 bases spanning the gap. CDR3 amino acids: CAWSPQGDQPQHF. CDR3 DNA (partial): TGTGCCTGGAGCCCCCAGGGCGACCAGCCC.

This clone was observed many times. The read ends 3 residues early relative to the CDR3; the germline J gene fills the gap. The chain uses TRBV19 and TRBJ1-2; TRBD1 matches at 8 bases. Germline V gene data show CDR1 as LNHDA and CDR2 as SQIVND (reference sequence). J lost 6 bases, V lost 8 bases, and 8 bases had no gene match. The CDR3 spans 13 residues. This chain's CDR3 is CASGGTGRNGYTF. The part of the CDR3 DNA that was read is TGTGCCAGTGGCGGGACAGGTCGGAATGGC.

This clone has at least ten counts. The CDR3 end falls 3 residues outside the read, so it is completed with the germline J gene. The rearrangement links TRBV30 to TRBJ2-4; TRBD1 matches 10 bases. CDR3 size: 18 residues. The V and J ends lost 0 bases and 0 bases, in that order; junction bases with no gene match: 8. Germline assignment: CDR1 GTSNPN and CDR2 SVGIG (reference sequence). The CDR3 DNA, read in part, is TGTGCCTGGAGTGTACGGGACAGGGGACTTCTAGCCAAAAACATT. It yields the protein CAWSVRDRGLLAKNI. The CDR3 in full is CAWSVRDRGLLAKNIQYF.

This clone was counted ten times or more. Read data end 3 residues before the CDR3 end; the end is taken from the germline J gene. This chain uses TRBV4-2 with TRBJ2-2; the match to TRBD2 covers 8 bases. The CDR3 extends over 18 amino acids. The J segment lost 0 bases and the V segment lost 1 base, leaving 7 bases of the junction unmatched. The germline CDR1 and CDR2 sequences are LGHNA and YNFKEQ. CDR3: CASSQGRSREANTGELFF. CDR3 bases read: TGTGCCAGCAGCCAAGGACGTTCGCGGGAGGCGAACACCGGGGAG.

At least ten counts were recorded for this clone. Read data end 3 residues before the CDR3 end; the end is taken from the germline J gene. This chain uses TRBV6-8 with TRBJ2-2, with D perhaps TRBD1 (5 bases). CDR1 and CDR2 (germline): MNHGY, SAAAGT. Trimming stripped 9 bases from V and 6 bases from J, with 17 bases between. This CDR3 region has 14 residues. The covered CDR3 bases are TGTGCCAGAGACCCACCAGGGCCCCCCGGGGAG. Translated: CARDPPGPPGE. In full, the CDR3 reads CARDPPGPPGELFF.